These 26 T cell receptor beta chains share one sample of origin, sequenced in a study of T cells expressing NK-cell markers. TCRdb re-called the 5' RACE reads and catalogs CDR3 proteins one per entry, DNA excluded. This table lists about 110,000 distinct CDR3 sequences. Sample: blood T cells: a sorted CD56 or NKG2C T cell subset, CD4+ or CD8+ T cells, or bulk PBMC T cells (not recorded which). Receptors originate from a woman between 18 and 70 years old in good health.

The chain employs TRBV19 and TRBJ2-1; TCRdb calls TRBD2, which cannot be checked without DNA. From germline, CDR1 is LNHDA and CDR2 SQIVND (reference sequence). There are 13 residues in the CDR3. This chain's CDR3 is CATEATWVDEQFF.

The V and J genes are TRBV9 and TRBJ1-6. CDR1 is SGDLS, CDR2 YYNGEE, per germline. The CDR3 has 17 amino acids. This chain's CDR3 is CASSVDRKASYNSPLHF.

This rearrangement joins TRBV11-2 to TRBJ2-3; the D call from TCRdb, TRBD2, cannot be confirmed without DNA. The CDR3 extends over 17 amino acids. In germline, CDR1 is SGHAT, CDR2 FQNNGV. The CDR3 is CASSLEKGRDWSDTQYF.

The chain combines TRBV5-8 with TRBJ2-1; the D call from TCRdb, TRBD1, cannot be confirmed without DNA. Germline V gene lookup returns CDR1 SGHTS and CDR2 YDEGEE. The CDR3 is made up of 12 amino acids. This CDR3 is CASSLPAPEQFF.

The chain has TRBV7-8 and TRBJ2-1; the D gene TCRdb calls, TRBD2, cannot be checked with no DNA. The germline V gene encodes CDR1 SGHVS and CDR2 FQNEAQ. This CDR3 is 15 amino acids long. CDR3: CATTAGLANYNEQFF. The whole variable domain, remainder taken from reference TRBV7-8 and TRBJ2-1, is GAGVSQSPRYKVAKRGQDVALRCDPISGHVSLFWYQQALGQGPEFLTYFQNEAQLDKSGLPSDRFFAERPEGSVSTLKIQRTQQEDSAVYLCATTAGLANYNEQFFGPGTRLTVL.

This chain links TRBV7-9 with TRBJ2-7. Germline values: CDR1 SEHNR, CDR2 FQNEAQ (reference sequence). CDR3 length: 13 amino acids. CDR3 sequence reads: CASSLALAYEQYF.

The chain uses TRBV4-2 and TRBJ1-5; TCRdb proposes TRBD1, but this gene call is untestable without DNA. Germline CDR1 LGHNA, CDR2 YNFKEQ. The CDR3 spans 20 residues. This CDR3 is CASSQDPLAGGAYSNQPQHF.

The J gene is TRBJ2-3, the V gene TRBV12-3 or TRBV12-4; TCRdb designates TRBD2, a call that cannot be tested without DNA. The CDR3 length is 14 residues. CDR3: CASSFPRDTDTQYF.

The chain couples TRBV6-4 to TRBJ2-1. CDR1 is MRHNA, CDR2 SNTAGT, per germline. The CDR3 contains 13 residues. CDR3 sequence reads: CASSDSSPNEQFF.

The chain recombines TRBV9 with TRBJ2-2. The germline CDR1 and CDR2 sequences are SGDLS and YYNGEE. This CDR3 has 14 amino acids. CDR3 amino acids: CASIPTRNTGELFF.

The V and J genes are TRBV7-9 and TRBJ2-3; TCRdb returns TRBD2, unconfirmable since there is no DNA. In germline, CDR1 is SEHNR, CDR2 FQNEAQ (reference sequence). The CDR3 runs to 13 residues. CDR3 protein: CASTASNQNTQYF.

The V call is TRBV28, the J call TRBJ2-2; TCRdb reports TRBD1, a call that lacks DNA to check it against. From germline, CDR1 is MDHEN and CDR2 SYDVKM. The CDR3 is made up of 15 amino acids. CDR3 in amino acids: CASSRTGDITGELFF.

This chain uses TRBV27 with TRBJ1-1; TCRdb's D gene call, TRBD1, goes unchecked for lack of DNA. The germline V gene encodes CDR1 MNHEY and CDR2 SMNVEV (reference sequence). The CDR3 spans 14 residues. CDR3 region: CASTTGTGGTEAFF.

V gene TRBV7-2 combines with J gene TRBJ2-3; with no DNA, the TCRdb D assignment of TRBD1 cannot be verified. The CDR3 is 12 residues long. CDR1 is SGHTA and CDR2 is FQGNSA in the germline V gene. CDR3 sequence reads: CASSSLTGQQYF.

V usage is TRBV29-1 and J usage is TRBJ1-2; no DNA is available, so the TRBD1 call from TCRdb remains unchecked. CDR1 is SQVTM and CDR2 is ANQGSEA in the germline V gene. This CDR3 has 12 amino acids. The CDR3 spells CSVVGDGYGYTF.

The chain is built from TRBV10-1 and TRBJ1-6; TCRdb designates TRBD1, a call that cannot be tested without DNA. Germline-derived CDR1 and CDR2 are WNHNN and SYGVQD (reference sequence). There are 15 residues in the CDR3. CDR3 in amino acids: CASSDMGQGNSPLHF.

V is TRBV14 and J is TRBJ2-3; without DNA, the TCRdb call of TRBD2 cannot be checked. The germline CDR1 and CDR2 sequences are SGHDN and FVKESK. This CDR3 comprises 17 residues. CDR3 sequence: CASSQDGGLAFADTQYF.

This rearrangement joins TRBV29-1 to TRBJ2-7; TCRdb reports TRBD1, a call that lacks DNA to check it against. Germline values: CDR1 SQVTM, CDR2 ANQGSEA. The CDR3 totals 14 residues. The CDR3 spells CSVGGGSNRFEQYF.

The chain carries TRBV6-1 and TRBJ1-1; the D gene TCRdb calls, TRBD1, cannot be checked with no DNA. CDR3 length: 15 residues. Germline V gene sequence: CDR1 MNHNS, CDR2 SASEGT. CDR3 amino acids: CASRGQGMENTEAFF.

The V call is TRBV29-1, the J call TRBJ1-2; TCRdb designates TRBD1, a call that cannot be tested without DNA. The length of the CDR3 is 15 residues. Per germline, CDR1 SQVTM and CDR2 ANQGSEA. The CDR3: CSVEGAPPPNYGYTF.

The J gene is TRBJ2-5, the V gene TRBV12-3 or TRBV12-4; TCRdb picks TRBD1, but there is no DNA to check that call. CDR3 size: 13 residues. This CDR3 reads CASSSIRGETQYF.

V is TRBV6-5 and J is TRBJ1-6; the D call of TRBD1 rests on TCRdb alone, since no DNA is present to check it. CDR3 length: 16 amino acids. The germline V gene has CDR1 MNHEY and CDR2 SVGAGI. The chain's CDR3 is CASSYYPDRVGSPLHF.

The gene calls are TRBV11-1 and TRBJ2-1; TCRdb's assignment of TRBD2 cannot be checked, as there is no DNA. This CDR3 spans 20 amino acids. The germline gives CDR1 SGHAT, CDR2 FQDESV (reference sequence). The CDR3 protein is CASSPRLGVAGGRTYNEQFF. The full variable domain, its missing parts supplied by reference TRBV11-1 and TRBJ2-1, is EAEVAQSPRYKITEKSQAVAFWCDPISGHATLYWYRQILGQGPELLVQFQDESVVDDSQLPKDRFSAERLKGVDSTLKIQPAELGDSAMYLCASSPRLGVAGGRTYNEQFFGPGTRLTVL.

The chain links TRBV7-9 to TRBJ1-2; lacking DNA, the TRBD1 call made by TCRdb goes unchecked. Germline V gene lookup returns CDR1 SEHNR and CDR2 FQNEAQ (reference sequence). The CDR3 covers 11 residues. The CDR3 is CASSPREGYTF.

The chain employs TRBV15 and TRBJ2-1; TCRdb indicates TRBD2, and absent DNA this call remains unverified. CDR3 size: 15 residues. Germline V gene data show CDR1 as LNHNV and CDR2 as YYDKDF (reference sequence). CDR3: CATSRLAGGQDEQFF.

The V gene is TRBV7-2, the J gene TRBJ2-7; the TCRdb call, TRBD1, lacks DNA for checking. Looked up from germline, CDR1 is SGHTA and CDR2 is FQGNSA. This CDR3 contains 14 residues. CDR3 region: CASSPGTRRDEQYF. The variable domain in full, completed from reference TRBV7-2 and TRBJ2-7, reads GAGVSQSPSNKVTEKGKDVELRCDPISGHTALYWYRQSLGQGLEFLIYFQGNSAPDKSGLPSDRFSAERTGGSVSTLTIQRTQQEDSAVYLCASSPGTRRDEQYFGPGTRLTVT.